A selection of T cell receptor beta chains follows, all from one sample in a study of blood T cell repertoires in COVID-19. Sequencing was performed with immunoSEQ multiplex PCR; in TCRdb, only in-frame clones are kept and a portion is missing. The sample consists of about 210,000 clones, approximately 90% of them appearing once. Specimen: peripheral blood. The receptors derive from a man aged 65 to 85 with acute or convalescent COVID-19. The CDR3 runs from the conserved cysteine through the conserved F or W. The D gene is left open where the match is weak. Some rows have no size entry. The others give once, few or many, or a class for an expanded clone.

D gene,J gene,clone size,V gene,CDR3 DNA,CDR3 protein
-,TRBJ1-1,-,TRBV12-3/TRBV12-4,TGTGCCAGCAGCCAGGACAGAAGTGAAGCTTTCTTT,CASSQDRSEAFF
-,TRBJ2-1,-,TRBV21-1,TGTGCCAGCAGCAAAGGATCGACAGGGGTCCGGAGCTCCTACAATGAGCAGTTCTTC,CASSKGSTGVRSSYNEQFF
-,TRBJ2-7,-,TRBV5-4,TGTGCCAGCAGCTTGGTTAGCAGCCCCTACGAGCAGTACTTC,CASSLVSSPYEQYF
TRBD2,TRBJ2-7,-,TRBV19,TGTGCCAGTAGTGGGCGGGAGGGCCCCTCCGAGCAGTACTTC,CASSGREGPSEQYF
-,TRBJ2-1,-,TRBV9,TGTGCCAGCAGCGTAGCGGGATTAAAGAATGAGCAGTTCTTC,CASSVAGLKNEQFF
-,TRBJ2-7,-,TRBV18,TGTGCCAGCTCACCTGGACTCACTAATACCCACGAGCAGTACTTC,CASSPGLTNTHEQYF
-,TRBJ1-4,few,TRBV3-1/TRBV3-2,TGTGCCAGCAGCCAAGAGATACAGGGTAGTTCTAATGAAAAACTGTTTTTT,CASSQEIQGSSNEKLFF
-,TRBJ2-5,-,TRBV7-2,TGTGCCAGCAGCTTAAGAGTCAGGGGCCAAGAGACCCAGTACTTC,CASSLRVRGQETQYF
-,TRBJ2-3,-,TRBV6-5,TGTGCCACCAAACGAGCGGTGACAAGCACAGATACGCAGTATTTT,CATKRAVTSTDTQYF
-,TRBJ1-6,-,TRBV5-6,TGTGCCAGCAGCTTGGCCCAGGGGACCAATTCACCCCTCCACTTT,CASSLAQGTNSPLHF
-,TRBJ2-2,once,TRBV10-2,TGCGCCAGTCGTTTGAGGGAGGAGACCGGGGAGCTGTTTTTT,CASRLREETGELFF
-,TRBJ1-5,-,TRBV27,TGTGCCAGCAGTTGGACAGACAATCAGCCCCAGCATTTT,CASSWTDNQPQHF
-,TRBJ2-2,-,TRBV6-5,TGTGCCAGCAGCCCCCCGGGCGGGACGGAGCTGTTTTTT,CASSPPGGTELFF
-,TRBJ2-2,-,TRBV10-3,TGTGCCATCAGTATAGACAAGAACACCGGGGAGCTGTTTTTT,CAISIDKNTGELFF
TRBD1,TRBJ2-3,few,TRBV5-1,TGCGCCAGCAGCGAGGGACAGGATAGCACAGATACGCAGTATTTT,CASSEGQDSTDTQYF
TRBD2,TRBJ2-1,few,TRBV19,TGTGCCAGTAGTATCCTAGCGGGAGCTACCTACAATGAGCAGTTCTTC,CASSILAGATYNEQFF
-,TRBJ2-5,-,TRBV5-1,TGCGCCAGCAGCTGGAGGCGGGCTTCTGGAGAGACCCAGTACTTC,CASSWRRASGETQYF
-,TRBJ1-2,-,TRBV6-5,TGTGCCAGCAGCCCCACAGGCCAGGCCTATGGCTACACCTTC,CASSPTGQAYGYTF
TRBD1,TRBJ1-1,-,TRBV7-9,TGTGCCAGCAGCCGACAGGGGGCGGTTGAAGCTTTCTTT,CASSRQGAVEAFF
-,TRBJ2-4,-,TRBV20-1,TGCAGTGCTAGTCCCCCCAAGCGAGCCAAAAACATTCAGTACTTC,CSASPPKRAKNIQYF
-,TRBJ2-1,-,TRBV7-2,TGTGCCAGCAGTGAAAGCAGGCGTGGTGAGCAGTTCTTC,CASSESRRGEQFF
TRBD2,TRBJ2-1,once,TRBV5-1,TGCGCCAGCTCTATAGCGGGAGGGCCTTTCAATGAGCAGTTCTTC,CASSIAGGPFNEQFF
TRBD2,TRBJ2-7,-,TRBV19,TGTGCCAGTAGTCCAGGGACTAGCGGGAGAACCGAGCAGTACTTC,CASSPGTSGRTEQYF
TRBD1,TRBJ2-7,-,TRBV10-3,TGTGCCATCAGTGACAGGGGGAAAACCTACGAGCAGTACTTC,CAISDRGKTYEQYF